This T cell receptor beta chain was documented in a study of T cell responses to AZD1222 COVID-19 vaccine. The assay was immunoSEQ multiplex PCR, and TCRdb's table has in-frame clones only and misses some. This table holds about 140,000 clones, about 88% found once. Germline V CDR1 and CDR2: LNHNV, YYDKDF (reference sequence). The CDR3 consists of 15 residues. Deletions cut 0 bases from V and 10 bases from J, with 16 bases between. Sample: peripheral blood, taken on day 0 of AZD1222 vaccination. The genes are TRBV15 and TRBJ2-1, with D possibly matching TRBD2 (7 bases). The TCR was taken from an adult in good health. CDR3 nucleotides: TGTGCCACCAGCAGAGATCCGGGGGGCGCCGAAGAGCAGTTCTTC. Protein product: CATSRDPGGAEEQFF.